The 17 T cell receptor beta chains in this list originate from one sample, sequenced in a study of blood T cell repertoires in COVID-19. Sequencing was performed with immunoSEQ multiplex PCR; in TCRdb, only in-frame clones are kept and a portion is missing. In the table there are around 140,000 clones, approximately 90% of which are singletons. The sequenced sample was peripheral blood. The receptors originated from a man aged 45-65 years with active or convalescent COVID-19.

The rearrangement links TRBV9 to TRBJ1-2; 7 bases are a match to TRBD1. CDR1 SGDLS and CDR2 YYNGEE come from the germline V gene. Unmatched junction bases numbered 6, after V lost 4 bases and J lost 0 bases. The CDR3 runs 15 residues. CDR3 nucleotides: TGTGCCAGCAGCCGCGAGGGGGCCTCTAACTATGGCTACACCTTC. Its translation: CASSREGASNYGYTF.

The CDR3 protein is CASSWDINQPQHF. The CDR3 region has the DNA TGTGCCAGCAGTTGGGACATCAATCAGCCCCAGCATTTT. This sequence joins TRBV28 and TRBJ1-5, with D perhaps matching TRBD1 (6 bases). CDR3 size: 13 residues. The ends were cut back, 4 bases at V and 3 bases at J, with 7 bases in the middle. Germline V gene lookup returns CDR1 MDHEN and CDR2 SYDVKM.

The V call is TRBV10-1, the J call TRBJ2-1; the match to TRBD2 covers 8 bases. The CDR3 length is 14 residues. The germline CDR1 and CDR2 sequences are WNHNN and SYGVQD (reference sequence). V gave up 6 bases and J gave up 8 bases; unmatched junction bases: 9. The CDR3 protein is CASSLAGPRDEQFF. The CDR3 region has the DNA TGCGCCAGCAGCCTAGCGGGCCCGCGGGATGAGCAGTTCTTC.

The gene calls are TRBV27 and TRBJ2-3, with 8 bases fitting TRBD1. The V gene's germline CDR1 is MNHEY and CDR2 SMNVEV (reference sequence). The CDR3 is made up of 15 amino acids. J lost 3 bases, V lost 2 bases, and 4 bases had no gene match. For the CDR3, the DNA is TGTGCCAGCAGTTTAGCCCAGGGGGCAACAGATACGCAGTATTTT. Amino acids: CASSLAQGATDTQYF.

The count of this clone is one. The chain employs TRBV5-6 and TRBJ1-4; D perhaps matches TRBD1 (5 bases). V lost 1 base to trimming and J lost 8 bases, with 12 bases between them. Germline V gene sequence: CDR1 SGHDT, CDR2 YYEEEE. The length of the CDR3 is 14 residues. DNA for the CDR3: TGTGCCAGCAGCTTGATGGGGGGTCAGGAAAAACTGTTTTTT. This translates into CASSLMGGQEKLFF.

This clone was observed a few times. The chain employs TRBV28 and TRBJ1-4, with TRBD1 matching over 7 bases. The length of the CDR3 is 16 residues. CDR1 and CDR2 (germline): MDHEN, SYDVKM. Trimming cost V 3 bases and J 3 bases; bases outside gene matches: 7. CDR3 protein: CASSFSGQPSNEKLFF. In DNA form, the CDR3 reads TGTGCCAGCAGTTTTTCGGGACAGCCTTCTAATGAAAAACTGTTTTTT.

This clone came up a few times. CDR3 sequence (DNA): TGTGCCAGCAGCCCAATAGGGTTACAGGGATTAAGCAGCTATGGCTACACCTTC. Encoded protein: CASSPIGLQGLSSYGYTF. This sequence joins TRBV7-9 and TRBJ1-2; TRBD1 is a possible D gene (6 bases). Germline values: CDR1 SEHNR, CDR2 FQNEAQ (reference sequence). This CDR3 contains 18 residues. Trimming pared 5 bases from V and 4 bases from J, leaving 26 bases between.

This rearrangement joins TRBV7-6 to TRBJ2-7, with TRBD2 as a possible D gene (7 bases). CDR1 and CDR2 (germline): SGHVS, FNYEAQ. The CDR3 runs 16 residues. V was cut by 5 bases and J by 1 base, with 18 bases left in between. CDR3: CASSHPPGGLSYEQYF. CDR3 nucleotide sequence: TGTGCCAGCAGCCACCCCCCCGGGGGGCTATCCTACGAGCAGTACTTC.

Only one count was recorded for this clone. The V and J genes are TRBV7-2 and TRBJ2-3, with TRBD2 matching over 15 bases. The germline CDR1 and CDR2 sequences are SGHTA and FQGNSA. The V segment lost 6 bases and the J segment 3 bases; nucleotides outside the gene matches: 10. CDR3 length: 18 amino acids. The CDR3 sequence: CASSLGLAGGTVTDTQYF. The DNA for the CDR3 is TGTGCCAGCAGTCTTGGACTAGCGGGGGGGACAGTGACAGATACGCAGTATTTT.

This clone was recorded only once. This chain joins TRBV2 and TRBJ2-2; D is undetermined. The CDR3 is 13 residues long. Trimming shortened V by 5 bases and J by 6 bases, and 10 bases separated the two germline ends. Looked up from germline, CDR1 is SNHLY and CDR2 is FYNNEI. In nucleotides, the CDR3 is TGTGCCAGCAGTACTCTACGGGCCGGGGAGCTGTTTTTT. Translation gives CASSTLRAGELFF.

The gene calls are TRBV6-5 and TRBJ1-3; maybe TRBD1 (6 bases). Germline values: CDR1 MNHEY, CDR2 SVGAGI. Trimming cost V 6 bases and J 2 bases, with 14 bases left between them. The CDR3 contains 15 residues. The CDR3 DNA reads as TGTGCCAGCAGAGCCGCGGCAGGGGCTGGAAACACCATATATTTT. Translation: CASRAAAGAGNTIYF.

This sequence joins TRBV5-1 and TRBJ1-2; TRBD1 is a possible D gene (6 bases). The germline V and J ends were trimmed by 0 bases and 8 bases, with 11 bases remaining between them. There are 13 residues in the CDR3. Germline V gene lookup returns CDR1 SGHRS and CDR2 YFSETQ. The CDR3 protein is CASSLGQGSGYTF. The CDR3 nucleotides are TGCGCCAGCAGCTTGGGCCAGGGGAGCGGCTACACCTTC.

This rearrangement joins TRBV6-5 to TRBJ2-3; 8 bases line up with TRBD2. Germline values: CDR1 MNHEY, CDR2 SVGAGI. CDR3 length: 13 amino acids. CDR3 in amino acids: CGAGGSLSDTQYF. The CDR3 DNA follows: TGTGGGGCGGGGGGATCACTTTCGGATACGCAGTATTTT.

V usage is TRBV19 and J usage is TRBJ2-5, with 7 bases identical to TRBD2. The CDR3 loop spans 15 amino acids. Germline-derived CDR1 and CDR2 are LNHDA and SQIVND (reference sequence). J lost 4 bases, V lost 5 bases, and 10 bases had no gene match. The CDR3 protein is CASSLAGEWLETQYF. The CDR3 DNA sequence: TGTGCCAGTAGTCTGGCGGGGGAATGGTTAGAGACCCAGTACTTC.

This clone turned up a few times. This chain joins TRBV23-1 and TRBJ1-3; TRBD1 matches 7 bases. TRBV23-1 is reported as an ORF; its role is uncertain. This CDR3 is built from 14 residues. V gave up 5 bases and J gave up 3 bases; unmatched junction bases: 4. The DNA of the CDR3 is TGCGCCAGCAGTTCGGACAGGAGTGGAAACACCATATATTTT. Residues: CASSSDRSGNTIYF.

CDR3 loop: CASSYETYANTGELFF. CDR3 nucleotide sequence: TGTGCCAGCAGCTATGAAACATACGCGAACACCGGGGAGCTGTTTTTT. V gene TRBV5-4 combines with J gene TRBJ2-2; D gene uncertain. The CDR3 totals 16 residues. V was clipped by 3 bases and J by 0 bases, with 12 bases between them. The germline CDR1 and CDR2 sequences are SGHNT and YYREEE (reference sequence).

The gene calls are TRBV28 and TRBJ1-3; the match to TRBD1 covers 9 bases. The CDR3 covers 15 residues. CDR1 is MDHEN and CDR2 is SYDVKM in the germline V gene. The V gene end was trimmed by 6 bases and the J gene end by 4 bases; junction bases not matched to a gene: 7. CDR3 coding DNA: TGTGCCAGCAGGGAGGGGACAGGGCGGGGAAACACCATATATTTT. Translation gives CASREGTGRGNTIYF.